The rows below give T cell receptor beta chains drawn from one sample of a study of T-cell reconstitution after alpha-beta-depleted transplantation in children. In TCRdb, the PCR reads were re-called with MiXCR into one record per CDR3 protein. The sample includes about 76,000 distinct CDR3 sequences, 12% to 15% of them seen just once. The sample in question was PBMCs, mostly from graft donor cells, obtained 180 days after TCRalphabeta/CD19-depleted stem cell transplant. Source of these receptors: a male patient under 10 years old who had a stem cell transplant for acute lymphoblastic leukemia, so the T cells may come from the graft donor. Both conserved end residues are part of each CDR3. Fields, in order: J gene, V gene, CDR3 protein.

>TRBJ2-3|TRBV5-1
CASTLRGYTDTQYF
>TRBJ1-1|TRBV2
CASSPWGAGTEAFF
>TRBJ2-7|TRBV7-3
CASSSRTSGTYEQYF
>TRBJ1-3|TRBV5-1
CASSIGDSGNTIYF
>TRBJ2-7|TRBV7-2
CASSLSGRGSYEQYF
>TRBJ1-5|TRBV12-5
CASGGYGNQPQHF
>TRBJ2-2|TRBV20-1
CSALGLAENTGELFF
>TRBJ1-1|TRBV10-3
CAISEPGHLNTEAFF
>TRBJ1-5|TRBV20-1
CSADRGSNQPQHF
>TRBJ2-3|TRBV5-1
CASSLDLASRWGGQYF
>TRBJ2-5|TRBV7-2
CASSLEAVAGETQYF
>TRBJ1-1|TRBV7-2
CASSLLHTEAFF
>TRBJ2-2|TRBV24-1
CATSDFRGPGELFF
>TRBJ2-7|TRBV7-2
CASSLKTSQGYEQYF
>TRBJ2-2|TRBV7-2
CASSYGGKAGELFF
>TRBJ2-3|TRBV12-3/TRBV12-4
CASSCILAGGLTDTQYF
>TRBJ2-7|TRBV5-6
CASSLTTGSGAYKVVQYF
>TRBJ2-3|TRBV7-2
CASSFSGEHTDTQYF
>TRBJ1-1|TRBV28
CASSLTAGGRNTEAFF
>TRBJ1-2|TRBV27
CASSLSGSGELGYTF
>TRBJ2-7|TRBV5-6
CASSLGGAGYEQYF
>TRBJ1-2|TRBV10-3
CAIGRQGWYGYTF